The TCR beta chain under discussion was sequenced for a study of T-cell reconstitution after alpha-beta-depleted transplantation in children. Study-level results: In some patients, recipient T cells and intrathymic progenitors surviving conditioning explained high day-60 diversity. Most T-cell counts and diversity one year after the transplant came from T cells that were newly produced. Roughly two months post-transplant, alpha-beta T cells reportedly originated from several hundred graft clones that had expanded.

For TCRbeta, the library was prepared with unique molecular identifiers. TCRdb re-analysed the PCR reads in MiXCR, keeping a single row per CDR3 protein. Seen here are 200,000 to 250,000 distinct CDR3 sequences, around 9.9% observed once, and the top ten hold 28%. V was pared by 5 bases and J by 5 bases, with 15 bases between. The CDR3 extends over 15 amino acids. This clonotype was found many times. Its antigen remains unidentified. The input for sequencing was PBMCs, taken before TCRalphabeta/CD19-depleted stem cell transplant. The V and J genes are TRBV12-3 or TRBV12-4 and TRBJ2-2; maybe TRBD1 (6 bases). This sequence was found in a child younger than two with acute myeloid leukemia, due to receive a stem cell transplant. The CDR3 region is CASSARGSWTGELFF. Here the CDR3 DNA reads TGTGCCAGCAGTGCCAGGGGTAGTTGGACCGGGGAGCTGTTTTTT.